The 25 T cell receptor beta chains below come from one sample, sequenced in a study of radiotherapy plus CTLA-4 blockade in lung cancer. The repertoire was sequenced with immunoSEQ multiplex PCR; TCRdb's copy has only in-frame clones and lacks some. The sample lists around 30,000 clones; around 74% were seen once. The sequencing used peripheral blood, collected from a patient treated with radiotherapy plus ipilimumab. Receptors originate from a human donor with non-small cell lung cancer that progressed on radiotherapy plus ipilimumab.

The chain carries TRBV28 and TRBJ1-5, with a weak D call TRBD1 (6 bases). V was pared by 6 bases and J by 7 bases, with 10 bases between. The germline gives CDR1 MDHEN, CDR2 SYDVKM. CDR3 length equals 12 residues. CDR3 sequence: CASRAGGQPQHF. CDR3 in DNA: TGTGCCAGCAGGGCCGGGGGCCAGCCCCAGCATTTT.

The rearrangement joins TRBV7-2 to TRBJ1-6; D is ambiguous. The CDR3 length is 18 residues. Per the germline V gene, CDR1 is SGHTA and CDR2 is FQGNSA. V was pared by 0 bases and J by 7 bases, with 19 bases between. The CDR3 loop is CASSLAHTGMRLNSPLHF. The DNA of the CDR3 is TGTGCCAGCAGCTTAGCCCATACGGGGATGAGACTAAATTCACCCCTCCACTTT.

This chain links TRBV19 with TRBJ2-7, with D perhaps TRBD1 (7 bases). The CDR3 consists of 14 residues. V was pared by 5 bases and J by 0 bases, with 11 bases between. Per the germline V gene, CDR1 is LNHDA and CDR2 is SQIVND (reference sequence). DNA for the CDR3: TGTGCCAGTAGTCGCGGGACAGCCTCCTACGAGCAGTACTTC. It codes for CASSRGTASYEQYF.

This clone was seen only once. The chain employs TRBV27 and TRBJ2-3, with D perhaps TRBD1 (6 bases). From germline, CDR1 is MNHEY and CDR2 SMNVEV (reference sequence). There are 16 residues in the CDR3. V was pared by 6 bases and J by 2 bases, with 18 bases between. CDR3 DNA: TGTGCCAGCAGCCCAGGGGAAGGGGGTGCCACAGATACGCAGTATTTT. Protein product: CASSPGEGGATDTQYF.

The V call is TRBV6-1, the J call TRBJ2-7; 13 bases line up with TRBD2. The junction had 2 bases not matched to a gene; V was cut back by 6 bases and J by 3 bases. The CDR3 spans 14 residues. CDR1 is MNHNS, CDR2 SASEGT, per germline. The CDR3 sequence is CASSWTSGSYEQYF. For the CDR3, the DNA is TGTGCCAGCAGCTGGACTAGCGGGAGCTACGAGCAGTACTTC.

The genes are TRBV27 and TRBJ2-1; 7 nucleotides match TRBD2. Germline V gene data show CDR1 as MNHEY and CDR2 as SMNVEV (reference sequence). Losses at the gene ends were 9 bases for V and 0 bases for J; bases not matched to a gene: 11. The CDR3 extends over 16 amino acids. DNA of the CDR3: TGTGCCAGTAGTCCTTGGGGAGGGCCCTCCTACAATGAGCAGTTCTTC. It codes for CASSPWGGPSYNEQFF.

The chain couples TRBV7-3 to TRBJ1-1; the D gene is possibly TRBD1 (5 bases). The CDR3 extends over 16 amino acids. Looked up from germline, CDR1 is SGHTA and CDR2 is FQGTGA. V was pared by 5 bases and J by 3 bases, with 19 bases between. This CDR3 reads CASSPVGGGRDTEAFF. The CDR3 coding sequence is TGTGCCAGCAGCCCCGTCGGGGGGGGTCGGGACACTGAAGCTTTCTTT.

The chain combines TRBV4-2 with TRBJ1-1; D remains ambiguous. Germline CDR1 is LGHNA and CDR2 is YNFKEQ. This CDR3 region has 14 residues. V lost 8 bases to trimming and J lost 2 bases, with 15 bases between them. CDR3 residues: CASGAGGSNTEAFF. In DNA form, the CDR3 reads TGTGCCAGCGGCGCAGGAGGCAGCAACACTGAAGCTTTCTTT.

The rearrangement links TRBV28 to TRBJ1-5; D might be TRBD1 (5 bases). Trimming pared 2 bases from V and 7 bases from J, leaving 9 bases between. The germline gives CDR1 MDHEN, CDR2 SYDVKM. The CDR3 extends over 13 amino acids. CDR3 amino acids: CASSLLGGQPQHF. In DNA form, the CDR3 reads TGTGCCAGCAGTTTACTCGGGGGGCAGCCCCAGCATTTT.

The rearrangement links TRBV2 to TRBJ2-2; maybe TRBD2 (5 bases). V dropped 6 bases and J dropped 1 base, with 15 bases sitting between them. This CDR3 comprises 16 residues. CDR1 is SNHLY and CDR2 is FYNNEI in the germline V gene. Written as DNA, the CDR3 is TGTGCCAGCAGCGAGTATAGGACTTGGAACACCGGGGAGCTGTTTTTT. Protein product: CASSEYRTWNTGELFF.

The chain links TRBV6-6 to TRBJ1-4, with D maybe TRBD1 (5 bases). Germline lookup yields CDR1 MNHNY and CDR2 SVGAGI (reference sequence). CDR3 length: 12 residues. V lost 7 bases and J 7 bases, leaving 10 bases between the germline ends. The CDR3 coding sequence is TGTGCCAGCACCCGTGGGACTGAAAAACTGTTTTTT. Amino acids: CASTRGTEKLFF.

The CDR3 sequence is CASSDRGLAAEQYF. The CDR3 bases are TGTGCCAGCAGTGATCGGGGACTAGCTGCCGAGCAGTACTTC. The V and J genes are TRBV25-1 and TRBJ2-7; 9 bases fit TRBD2. The CDR3 extends over 14 amino acids. Germline-derived CDR1 and CDR2 are MGHDK and SYGVNS. Losses at the gene ends were 3 bases for V and 6 bases for J; bases not matched to a gene: 6.

This sequence joins TRBV4-1 and TRBJ1-2; D possibly corresponds to TRBD1 (5 bases). This CDR3 contains 16 residues. Germline V lookup: CDR1 MGHRA, CDR2 YSYEKL. The V gene lost 0 bases and the J gene lost 5 bases, with 16 bases spanning the gap. CDR3 coding DNA: TGCGCCAGCAGCCAAGATTCAAATGGGGGTGCATATGGCTACACCTTC. Translated: CASSQDSNGGAYGYTF.

The genes are TRBV4-3 and TRBJ2-2; 11 nucleotides match TRBD2. The CDR3 is made up of 19 amino acids. Germline values: CDR1 LGHNA, CDR2 YSLEER. The trim removed 0 bases at V and 0 bases at J, leaving 6 bases unmatched. CDR3 region: CASSQELLAGASNTGELFF. Here the CDR3 DNA reads TGCGCCAGCAGCCAAGAATTACTAGCGGGGGCGTCGAACACCGGGGAGCTGTTTTTT.

The J gene is TRBJ1-2, the V gene TRBV27; TRBD1 aligns across 9 bases. This CDR3 contains 13 residues. Germline-derived CDR1 and CDR2 are MNHEY and SMNVEV (reference sequence). Trimming removed 5 bases from V and 7 bases from J; junction bases left unmatched: 5. CDR3 region: CASSDGTGSGYTF. The CDR3 region has the DNA TGTGCCAGCAGTGACGGGACAGGGAGTGGCTACACCTTC.

This chain links TRBV19 with TRBJ2-2; 9 bases are shared with TRBD1. The CDR3 totals 15 residues. The germline gives CDR1 LNHDA, CDR2 SQIVND (reference sequence). Trimming at V came to 7 bases and at J to 1 base, leaving 4 bases not matched to a gene. The CDR3 here is CASTDRGGNTGELFF. The CDR3 DNA reads as TGTGCCAGTACCGACAGGGGGGGGAACACCGGGGAGCTGTTTTTT. Complete variable domain (other parts from reference TRBV19 and TRBJ2-2): DGGITQSPKYLFRKEGQNVTLSCEQNLNHDAMYWYRQDPGQGLRLIYYSQIVNDFQKGDIAEGYSVSREKKESFPLTVTSAQKNPTAFYLCASTDRGGNTGELFFGEGSRLTVL.

The J gene is TRBJ2-7, the V gene TRBV28, with D possibly TRBD2 on 6 matching bases. Germline values: CDR1 MDHEN, CDR2 SYDVKM. CDR3 length: 18 residues. Trimming took off 6 bases at V and 0 bases at J, with 24 bases between the two ends. CDR3 sequence reads: CASSAIYGSGQFSYEQYF. CDR3 coding DNA: TGTGCCAGCAGCGCCATTTATGGAAGCGGGCAATTCTCCTACGAGCAGTACTTC.

J is TRBJ1-5 and V is TRBV6-5; D is possibly TRBD1 (5 bases). This CDR3 has 14 residues. The V gene's germline CDR1 is MNHEY and CDR2 SVGAGI. V was shortened by 8 bases and J by 2 bases, with 13 bases between the two germline ends. The CDR3 spells CASPRPRGNQPQHF. The CDR3 coding sequence is TGTGCCAGCCCTAGGCCCAGGGGCAATCAGCCCCAGCATTTT.

The chain couples TRBV7-2 to TRBJ1-2; TRBD1 is a possible D gene (5 bases). Trimming removed 5 bases at V and 6 bases at J, with 16 bases between. Germline lookup yields CDR1 SGHTA and CDR2 FQGNSA. This CDR3 has 14 amino acids. The CDR3 region is CASSQGGGADGYTF. CDR3 DNA sequence: TGTGCCAGCAGCCAAGGAGGTGGGGCGGATGGCTACACCTTC.

This sequence joins TRBV5-1 and TRBJ2-1; TRBD2 is a possible D gene (5 bases). The CDR3 is made up of 12 amino acids. Germline V CDR1 and CDR2: SGHRS, YFSETQ. Deletions cut 7 bases from V and 8 bases from J, with 13 bases between. The DNA for the CDR3 is TGCGCCAGCTCCGGGATCGGCGATGAGCAGTTCTTC. Residues: CASSGIGDEQFF. Based on the CDR3 plus reference TRBV5-1 and TRBJ2-1, the full variable domain is KAGVTQTPRYLIKTRGQQVTLSCSPISGHRSVSWYQQTPGQGLQFLFEYFSETQRNKGNFPGRFSGRQFSNSRSEMNVSTLELGDSALYLCASSGIGDEQFFGPGTRLTVL.

The chain employs TRBV9 and TRBJ2-7, with D unresolved. There are 14 residues in the CDR3. V gave up 3 bases and J gave up 2 bases, with 12 bases separating them. From germline, CDR1 is SGDLS and CDR2 YYNGEE. The CDR3 sequence is CASSGLTDTYEQYF. DNA of the CDR3: TGTGCCAGCAGCGGACTTACAGACACCTACGAGCAGTACTTC.

The chain joins TRBV18 to TRBJ1-2; D gene ambiguous. V dropped 1 base and J dropped 0 bases, with 6 bases sitting between them. From germline, CDR1 is KGHSH and CDR2 LQKENI. The CDR3 spans 14 residues. Written as DNA, the CDR3 is TGTGCCAGCTCACCACAGGGATCTAACTATGGCTACACCTTC. It codes for CASSPQGSNYGYTF.

This clone was found a few times. The J gene is TRBJ1-4, the V gene TRBV4-3; D remains ambiguous. The V gene lost 3 bases and the J gene lost 5 bases, with 16 bases spanning the gap. This CDR3 is built from 16 residues. Germline lookup yields CDR1 LGHNA and CDR2 YSLEER. As DNA, the CDR3 is TGCGCCAGCAGCCAGGGGAATGGCGGTAGGAATGAAAAACTGTTTTTT. This gives the protein CASSQGNGGRNEKLFF.

The CDR3 DNA reads TGCGCCAGCAGCCGGGGCGTACTAGCGGGGGGCACAGATACGCAGTATTTT. Protein sequence: CASSRGVLAGGTDTQYF. The chain has TRBV5-1 and TRBJ2-3; the match to TRBD2 covers 11 bases. V was clipped by 4 bases and J by 1 base; unmatched bases: 8. CDR1 and CDR2 from the germline V gene are SGHRS and YFSETQ. The CDR3 is made up of 17 amino acids.

This clone was recorded only once. This sequence joins TRBV13 and TRBJ2-3; perhaps TRBD1 as D (5 bases). The CDR3 runs to 14 residues. The V and J ends lost 5 bases and 1 base respectively, with 10 bases between them. Germline V gives CDR1 PRHDT, CDR2 FYEKMQ (reference sequence). The CDR3 region is CASSEQEGTDTQYF. CDR3 in DNA: TGTGCCAGCAGCGAACAGGAAGGCACAGATACGCAGTATTTT.